Each of the 21 T cell receptor beta chains below was sequenced from the same sample in a study of blood T cell repertoires in COVID-19. Sequencing used immunoSEQ multiplex PCR; TCRdb keeps in-frame clones, though not all of them. The data contain 470,000 or so clones, 70% to 90% of them singletons. Material for sequencing was PBMCs or T cells enriched from blood (not recorded which). The source of these receptors is a woman aged 18-30 years with acute COVID-19.

CDR3: CASSQRNSPLHF. The CDR3 DNA sequence: TGCGCCAGCAGCCAACGGAATTCACCCCTCCACTTT. J is TRBJ1-6 and V is TRBV4-1; no clear D gene. The CDR3 is 12 residues long. Germline V CDR1 and CDR2: MGHRA, YSYEKL. V shed 2 bases and J shed 7 bases, with 3 bases lying between them.

The rearrangement joins TRBV11-2 to TRBJ2-7, with D perhaps matching TRBD2 (6 bases). The CDR3 runs 14 residues. CDR1 is SGHAT and CDR2 is FQNNGV in the germline V gene. V dropped 5 bases and J dropped 0 bases, with 11 bases sitting between them. For the CDR3, the DNA is TGTGCCAGCAGCGCGGGACGGAGCTCCTACGAGCAGTACTTC. Residues: CASSAGRSSYEQYF.

The chain combines TRBV6-5 with TRBJ2-1; 13 nucleotides match TRBD2. Germline-derived CDR1 and CDR2 are MNHEY and SVGAGI. V shed 4 bases, J shed 6 bases, and the junction held 6 bases outside the gene matches. The CDR3 has 16 amino acids. The CDR3 sequence is CASSFRLAGGINEQFF. The CDR3 bases are TGTGCCAGCAGTTTCCGACTAGCGGGGGGAATCAATGAGCAGTTCTTC.

This clone came up once. V and J are TRBV10-3 and TRBJ1-2, with TRBD1 matching 8 bases. J lost 0 bases, V lost 6 bases, and 3 bases had no gene match. Looked up from germline, CDR1 is ENHRY and CDR2 is SYGVKD. The CDR3 has 14 amino acids. CDR3 protein: CAISGQGTNYGYTF. As DNA, the CDR3 is TGTGCCATCAGCGGACAGGGAACTAACTATGGCTACACCTTC.

This chain uses TRBV3-1 (or the pseudogene TRBV3-2) with TRBJ1-1; D is perhaps TRBD1 (5 bases). Germline CDR1 is LGHDT and CDR2 is YNNKEL (reference sequence). V was trimmed by 0 bases and J by 6 bases, leaving 8 bases between them. The length of the CDR3 is 13 residues. As DNA, the CDR3 is TGTGCCAGCAGCCAAGACGACAGATCTGAAGCTTTCTTT. Amino acid sequence: CASSQDDRSEAFF.

The rearrangement links TRBV6-1 to TRBJ2-7; D is possibly TRBD1 (6 bases). The V end lost 0 bases, the J end lost 7 bases, and 16 bases lay between the germline ends. The length of the CDR3 is 15 residues. CDR1 and CDR2 (germline): MNHNS, SASEGT. CDR3 coding DNA: TGTGCCAGCAGTGAAGCGAGCGGACAGTACAAGGAGCAGTACTTC. Its translation is CASSEASGQYKEQYF.

This chain uses TRBV10-1 with TRBJ2-7; 11 nucleotides match TRBD2. This CDR3 comprises 17 residues. Looked up from germline, CDR1 is WNHNN and CDR2 is SYGVQD (reference sequence). V shed 0 bases and J 1 base; nucleotides not matched to a gene: 5. CDR3 bases: TGCGCCAGCAGTGAGTCGACCGTAGCGGGGGGGTCCTACGAGCAGTACTTC. Its translation: CASSESTVAGGSYEQYF.

The V gene is TRBV11-1, the J gene TRBJ2-2; 8 bases match TRBD1. V lost 5 bases to trimming and J lost 6 bases; unmatched junction nucleotides: 5. The CDR3 loop spans 14 amino acids. CDR1 and CDR2 (germline): SGHAT, FQDESV (reference sequence). This chain's CDR3 is CASSRTGRSGELFF. CDR3 nucleotide sequence: TGTGCCAGCAGCCGGACAGGGAGGTCCGGGGAGCTGTTTTTT.

The chain couples TRBV4-3 to TRBJ1-1; weak D call: TRBD1 (5 bases). Germline V CDR1 and CDR2: LGHNA, YSLEER. Between the trimmed V and J ends, which lost 1 base and 0 bases, there was a span of 9 bases. The CDR3 has 15 amino acids. CDR3 sequence: CASSQVKGMNTEAFF. For the CDR3, the DNA is TGCGCCAGCAGCCAAGTAAAGGGGATGAACACTGAAGCTTTCTTT.

CDR3 DNA: TGTGCCAGCAGTGGGGACAGGGCGCGTGGCTACACCTTC. Its translation: CASSGDRARGYTF. This sequence joins TRBV2 and TRBJ1-2; TRBD1 agrees at 9 bases. CDR3 length equals 13 residues. Germline V gene data show CDR1 as SNHLY and CDR2 as FYNNEI. V shed 4 bases, J shed 7 bases, and the junction held 4 bases outside the gene matches.

The rearrangement joins TRBV5-1 to TRBJ2-5; tentative D call: TRBD2 (5 bases). V lost 0 bases and J 5 bases, leaving 8 bases between the germline ends. Germline assignment: CDR1 SGHRS and CDR2 YFSETQ. CDR3 length: 13 amino acids. The chain's CDR3 is CASSLGERETQYF. The DNA of the CDR3 is TGCGCCAGCAGCTTGGGGGAGAGGGAGACCCAGTACTTC.

This clone has just a few counts. This chain joins TRBV14 and TRBJ1-2; TRBD1 is a possible D gene (6 bases). The CDR3 is made up of 15 amino acids. V was clipped by 2 bases and J by 3 bases, with 13 bases between them. The germline CDR1 and CDR2 sequences are SGHDN and FVKESK. The chain's CDR3 is CASSQFLGGHYGYTF. In DNA, the CDR3 is TGTGCCAGCAGCCAATTCCTCGGGGGGCACTATGGCTACACCTTC.

The rearrangement uses TRBV2 and TRBJ1-2; 8 bases match TRBD1. This CDR3 region has 14 residues. The ends lost 8 bases at V and 3 bases at J; junction bases unmatched: 8. Germline CDR1 reads SNHLY; CDR2 reads FYNNEI. CDR3: CASFVTGEHYGYTF. The CDR3, as DNA: TGTGCCAGCTTTGTGACAGGGGAACACTATGGCTACACCTTC. Complete variable domain (other parts from reference TRBV2 and TRBJ1-2): EPEVTQTPSHQVTQMGQEVILRCVPISNHLYFYWYRQILGQKVEFLVSFYNNEISEKSEIFDDQFSVERPDGSNFTLKIRSTKLEDSAMYFCASFVTGEHYGYTFGSGTRLTVV.

This chain uses TRBV5-5 with TRBJ1-4, with D tentatively TRBD1 (5 bases). Germline loops: CDR1 SGHKS, CDR2 YYEKEE (reference sequence). The ends were cut back, 2 bases at V and 5 bases at J, with 22 bases in the middle. This CDR3 contains 18 residues. The CDR3 DNA is TGTGCCAGCAGCTTTACAGGTCGCTCCACTTCTAGAAATGAAAAACTGTTTTTT. Amino acid sequence: CASSFTGRSTSRNEKLFF.

This chain joins TRBV7-2 and TRBJ1-1; D is perhaps TRBD1 (5 bases). V was cut by 2 bases and J by 1 base, with 8 bases left in between. The CDR3 is made up of 14 amino acids. CDR1 and CDR2 from the germline V gene are SGHTA and FQGNSA. The CDR3 protein is CASSLRTPNTEAFF. The CDR3 DNA sequence: TGTGCCAGCAGCTTACGGACACCGAACACTGAAGCTTTCTTT.

The chain recombines TRBV18 with TRBJ1-3; 8 bases match TRBD1. Germline CDR1 KGHSH, CDR2 LQKENI. J was trimmed by 3 bases and V by 5 bases; bases with no gene match: 9. The CDR3 sequence is 16 residues long. The CDR3 loop is CASSTGQGGFGNTIYF. The CDR3 DNA follows: TGTGCCAGCTCAACTGGACAGGGAGGTTTTGGAAACACCATATATTTT.

The chain carries TRBV7-2 and TRBJ1-2; tentatively, D is TRBD1 (6 bases). The V gene's germline CDR1 is SGHTA and CDR2 FQGNSA. V lost 5 bases to trimming and J lost 3 bases, with 22 bases between them. The CDR3 has 17 residues. This CDR3 reads CASSPSPRQGNYYGYTF. The CDR3 nucleotides read TGTGCCAGCAGCCCCTCCCCCCGCCAGGGGAATTACTATGGCTACACCTTC. The full variable domain, its missing parts supplied by reference TRBV7-2 and TRBJ1-2, is GAGVSQSPSNKVTEKGKDVELRCDPISGHTALYWYRQSLGQGLEFLIYFQGNSAPDKSGLPSDRFSAERTGGSVSTLTIQRTQQEDSAVYLCASSPSPRQGNYYGYTFGSGTRLTVV.

The CDR3 here is CASSNQGGSQPQHF. Written as DNA, the CDR3 is TGTGCCAGCAGTAACCAGGGAGGTAGTCAGCCCCAGCATTTT. The chain is built from TRBV6-6 and TRBJ1-5, with a possible D match to TRBD1 (5 bases). Per germline, CDR1 MNHNY and CDR2 SVGAGI (reference sequence). Trimming cost V 5 bases and J 6 bases, with 14 bases left between them. The CDR3 is 14 amino acids.

The rearrangement joins TRBV6-1 to TRBJ2-7; TRBD1 is a possible D gene (5 bases). The CDR3 extends over 14 amino acids. V lost 2 bases, J lost 2 bases, and 10 bases lay in between. Germline V lookup: CDR1 MNHNS, CDR2 SASEGT. This CDR3 reads CASSESVGAYEQYF. Here the CDR3 DNA reads TGTGCCAGCAGTGAAAGTGTAGGGGCCTACGAGCAGTACTTC.

This sequence joins TRBV6-4 and TRBJ1-5, with D maybe TRBD1 (6 bases). The CDR3 consists of 14 residues. V lost 2 bases and J 7 bases, leaving 12 bases between the germline ends. CDR1 MRHNA and CDR2 SNTAGT come from the germline V gene. CDR3 loop: CASSDPDSPQPQHF. In DNA, the CDR3 is TGTGCCAGCAGTGACCCGGACAGCCCCCAGCCCCAGCATTTT.

The chain links TRBV19 to TRBJ1-1; no definite D call. Germline CDR1 is LNHDA and CDR2 is SQIVND (reference sequence). The CDR3 contains 13 residues. V shed 3 bases and J shed 2 bases, with 7 bases lying between them. CDR3 in DNA: TGTGCCAGTAGTATTCGGTACAACACTGAAGCTTTCTTT. Its protein product is CASSIRYNTEAFF.